These 3 T cell receptor beta chains came from one sample sequenced in a study of T-cell reconstitution after alpha-beta-depleted transplantation in children. Unique molecular identifiers tagged the TCRbeta library. TCRdb used MiXCR to reprocess the PCR reads, holding one entry per CDR3 protein. Found here are 350,000 to 400,000 distinct CDR3 sequences, about an eighth of them singletons; the top ten hold about 4%. The sequencing used PBMCs, collected from the stem cell graft. These receptors were collected from a human donor who donated a stem cell graft to a child with Fanconi anemia.

The J gene is TRBJ2-2, the V gene TRBV20-1; 14 bases are shared with TRBD2. Unmatched junction bases numbered 5, after V lost 1 base and J lost 7 bases. The V gene's germline CDR1 is DFQATT and CDR2 SNEGSKA (reference sequence). This CDR3 spans 16 amino acids. The CDR3 coding sequence is TGCAGTGCTAGAGGGACTAGCGGGGGGCGGATCGGGGAGCTGTTTTTT. Translation gives CSARGTSGGRIGELFF.

The V gene is TRBV9, the J gene TRBJ1-5, with D hard to call. Germline values: CDR1 SGDLS, CDR2 YYNGEE. The CDR3 runs 15 residues. Deletions cut 4 bases from V and 0 bases from J, with 11 bases between. The CDR3 DNA follows: TGTGCCAGCAGCCCGGACGCTTATAGCAATCAGCCCCAGCATTTT. Translation gives CASSPDAYSNQPQHF.

The J gene is TRBJ2-5, the V gene TRBV6-1; D not certain. This CDR3 is built from 15 residues. Trimming shortened V by 5 bases and J by 2 bases, and 15 bases separated the two germline ends. CDR1 is MNHNS, CDR2 SASEGT, per germline. The CDR3 sequence is CASSRQQSRQETQYF. CDR3 nucleotides: TGTGCCAGCAGTCGACAACAGAGCAGACAAGAGACCCAGTACTTC.